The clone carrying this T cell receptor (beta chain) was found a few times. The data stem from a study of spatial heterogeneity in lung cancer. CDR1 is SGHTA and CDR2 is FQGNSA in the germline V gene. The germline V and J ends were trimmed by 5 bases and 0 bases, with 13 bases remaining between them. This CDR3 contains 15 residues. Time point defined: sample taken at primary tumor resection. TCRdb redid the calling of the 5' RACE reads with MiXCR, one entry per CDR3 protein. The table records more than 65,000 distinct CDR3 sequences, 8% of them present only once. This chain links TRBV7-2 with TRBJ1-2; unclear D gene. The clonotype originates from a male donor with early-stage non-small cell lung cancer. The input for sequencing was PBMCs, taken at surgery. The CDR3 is CASSPVSSPNYGYTF. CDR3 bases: TGTGCCAGCAGCCCAGTCTCTTCCCCTAACTATGGCTACACCTTC.